Following are 24 T cell receptor beta chains from one sample sequenced in a study of CD8 T cells in ankylosing spondylitis. Broader study findings: Fewer than ten highly homologous variants made up a TCR beta motif that seemed to typify ankylosing spondylitis blood.

MiXCR, run by TCRdb on the 5' RACE reads, gives a single entry per CDR3 protein. Of roughly 440,000 distinct CDR3 sequences detected, about 15% appear once; the ten largest clones hold just over 1%. Antigens for these TCRs are unknown. Sequenced sample: blood, either unsorted or a sorted T cell fraction (not recorded which). The receptors were sampled from a male donor with ankylosing spondylitis.

V and J are TRBV11-1 and TRBJ2-3; 8 bases fit TRBD1. CDR1 is SGHAT, CDR2 FQDESV, per germline (reference sequence). The CDR3 is made up of 18 amino acids. V lost 5 bases to trimming and J lost 4 bases; unmatched junction nucleotides: 17. CDR3 region: CASSVLFSRQGLADTQYF. In nucleotides, the CDR3 is TGTGCCAGCAGCGTACTGTTTTCCCGACAGGGGCTGGCAGATACGCAGTATTTT. The whole variable domain, filled in from reference TRBV11-1 and TRBJ2-3, reads EAEVAQSPRYKITEKSQAVAFWCDPISGHATLYWYRQILGQGPELLVQFQDESVVDDSQLPKDRFSAERLKGVDSTLKIQPAELGDSAMYLCASSVLFSRQGLADTQYFGPGTRLTVL.

CDR3: CASSLGYRERGNQPQHF. In DNA form, the CDR3 reads TGTGCCAGCAGTTTAGGTTACAGGGAGCGCGGCAATCAGCCCCAGCATTTT. V gene TRBV27 combines with J gene TRBJ1-5, with D possibly being TRBD1 (6 bases). The CDR3 sequence is 17 residues long. The germline V gene encodes CDR1 MNHEY and CDR2 SMNVEV (reference sequence). The V end was cut by 2 bases, the J end by 2 bases, with 16 bases between.

The rearrangement links TRBV3-1 to TRBJ2-5; D gene uncertain. Germline V gene data show CDR1 as LGHDT and CDR2 as YNNKEL (reference sequence). CDR3 length: 12 amino acids. Trimming removed 4 bases from V and 7 bases from J, with 10 bases in between. Written as DNA, the CDR3 is TGTGCCAGCAGCCCCAGTCCCAGGACCCAGTACTTC. It specifies CASSPSPRTQYF.

This clonotype was seen a handful of times. This chain uses TRBV12-3 or TRBV12-4 with TRBJ1-4; D is undetermined. The ends were cut back, 5 bases at V and 5 bases at J, with 9 bases in the middle. The CDR3 totals 13 residues. DNA of the CDR3: TGTGCCAGCAGTACGACTGAGAATGAAAAACTGTTTTTT. This codes for CASSTTENEKLFF.

This clonotype has only a few counts. This chain uses TRBV2 with TRBJ2-1; no definite D call. CDR1 SNHLY and CDR2 FYNNEI come from the germline V gene. This CDR3 contains 11 residues. Trimming stripped 2 bases from V and 9 bases from J, with 5 bases between. The DNA of the CDR3 is TGTGCCAGCAGTGAAACGGGTGAGCAGTTCTTC. Its translation is CASSETGEQFF.

The rearrangement uses TRBV27 and TRBJ1-6; 8 bases line up with TRBD1. Germline V lookup: CDR1 MNHEY, CDR2 SMNVEV (reference sequence). This CDR3 is built from 16 residues. V shed 5 bases, J shed 10 bases, and the junction held 13 bases outside the gene matches. As DNA, the CDR3 is TGTGCCAGCAGTATCCACCGGGACAGGATACGCTCACCCCTCCACTTT. Protein sequence: CASSIHRDRIRSPLHF.

This clonotype was detected a few times. The chain recombines TRBV11-2 with TRBJ1-2; 10 positions match TRBD1. CDR3 length: 17 residues. V lost 5 bases and J lost 2; bases outside the gene matches: 11. Germline V lookup: CDR1 SGHAT, CDR2 FQNNGV. CDR3 residues: CASSLWTGGSNNYGYTF. The DNA of the CDR3 is TGTGCCAGCAGCCTATGGACAGGGGGGTCCAACAACTATGGCTACACCTTC.

V gene TRBV20-1 combines with J gene TRBJ2-3, with 10 nucleotides matching TRBD2. CDR1 and CDR2 (germline): DFQATT, SNEGSKA (reference sequence). V lost 2 bases and J lost 4; bases outside the gene matches: 6. CDR3 length: 15 residues. The CDR3 nucleotides read TGCAGTGCTAGACTAGCGGGAGCGGTCTCAGATACGCAGTATTTT. Encoded protein: CSARLAGAVSDTQYF.

The V call is TRBV2, the J call TRBJ1-2; 7 nucleotides match TRBD1. The CDR3 extends over 15 amino acids. Germline V gene lookup returns CDR1 SNHLY and CDR2 FYNNEI. J gave up 2 bases and V 6 bases, and 9 bases lay outside the gene matches. The DNA of the CDR3 is TGTGCCAGCAGCGCCCCGGGACAGAGGAACTATGGCTACACCTTC. It translates to CASSAPGQRNYGYTF. Full variable domain (rest looked up from reference TRBV2 and TRBJ1-2): EPEVTQTPSHQVTQMGQEVILRCVPISNHLYFYWYRQILGQKVEFLVSFYNNEISEKSEIFDDQFSVERPDGSNFTLKIRSTKLEDSAMYFCASSAPGQRNYGYTFGSGTRLTVV.

The chain couples TRBV19 to TRBJ2-3; D may be TRBD1 (6 bases). Looked up from germline, CDR1 is LNHDA and CDR2 is SQIVND (reference sequence). There are 16 residues in the CDR3. The germline V and J ends were trimmed by 5 bases and 2 bases, with 17 bases remaining between them. DNA for the CDR3: TGTGCCAGTAGTCCCCGCCCAGGGGCCATCACAGATACGCAGTATTTT. It codes for CASSPRPGAITDTQYF.

The CDR3 region has the DNA TGTGCCAGCAGTTCCGGGACAGGGCCATTGAACACTGAAGCTTTCTTT. It yields the protein CASSSGTGPLNTEAFF. The chain combines TRBV6-5 with TRBJ1-1, with 9 bases lining up with TRBD1. The CDR3 covers 16 residues. Unmatched junction bases numbered 6, after V lost 4 bases and J lost 0 bases. Germline CDR1 MNHEY, CDR2 SVGAGI.

This chain uses TRBV20-1 with TRBJ1-5, with D possibly matching TRBD1 (5 bases). The CDR3 is made up of 13 amino acids. Germline V lookup: CDR1 DFQATT, CDR2 SNEGSKA (reference sequence). Trimming pared 4 bases from V and 0 bases from J, leaving 7 bases between. The CDR3 bases are TGCAGTGCTAAACAGGATAGCAATCAGCCCCAGCATTTT. Its translation: CSAKQDSNQPQHF.

The chain carries TRBV7-8 and TRBJ2-3; 9 bases fit TRBD2. Trimming removed 5 bases from V and 3 bases from J; junction bases left unmatched: 15. In germline, CDR1 is SGHVS, CDR2 FQNEAQ. The CDR3 length is 18 residues. The CDR3 is CASSRPGVAGDGTDTQYF. The CDR3, as DNA: TGTGCCAGCAGCCGACCGGGAGTAGCGGGAGACGGTACAGATACGCAGTATTTT.

The gene calls are TRBV12-3 or TRBV12-4 and TRBJ2-1; 7 nucleotides align to TRBD2. V trimming: 5 bases; J trimming: 4 bases; junction bases outside the gene matches: 11. This CDR3 is built from 16 residues. CDR3 in amino acids: CASSVPPPGGYNEQFF. As DNA, the CDR3 is TGTGCCAGCAGTGTACCCCCACCGGGAGGTTACAATGAGCAGTTCTTC.

V is TRBV20-1 and J is TRBJ2-5; 12 bases are a match to TRBD1. Germline assignment: CDR1 DFQATT and CDR2 SNEGSKA (reference sequence). The CDR3 totals 15 residues. With 1 base clipped from V and 4 bases from J, the junction kept 4 bases outside the gene matches. The CDR3 loop reads CSARAGTGGGETQYF. The CDR3 DNA sequence: TGCAGTGCTAGAGCCGGGACAGGGGGCGGAGAGACCCAGTACTTC.

With respect to this clonotype: The CDR3 ends on some other residue instead of the conserved phenylalanine or tryptophan, so this is likely a read error. The chain recombines TRBV18 with TRBJ1-2; 9 nucleotides align to TRBD1. Germline-derived CDR1 and CDR2 are KGHSH and LQKENI. The CDR3 runs 12 residues. With 6 bases clipped from V and 8 bases from J, the junction kept 4 bases outside the gene matches. CDR3 nucleotides: TGTGCCAGCTCCTGGGACAGGGAAGGCTACACCTAC. It is translated as CASSWDREGYTY.

The chain is built from TRBV19 and TRBJ1-1, with D unresolved. Trimming stripped 8 bases from V and 1 base from J, with 8 bases between. The CDR3 is 12 amino acids. Germline CDR1 reads LNHDA; CDR2 reads SQIVND (reference sequence). CDR3 residues: CASGRRNTEAFF. DNA for the CDR3: TGTGCCAGTGGAAGGAGGAACACTGAAGCTTTCTTT. Combining the CDR3 with reference TRBV19 and TRBJ1-1 gives the whole variable domain DGGITQSPKYLFRKEGQNVTLSCEQNLNHDAMYWYRQDPGQGLRLIYYSQIVNDFQKGDIAEGYSVSREKKESFPLTVTSAQKNPTAFYLCASGRRNTEAFFGQGTRLTVV.

The rearrangement uses TRBV20-1 and TRBJ2-7; D ambiguous. From germline, CDR1 is DFQATT and CDR2 SNEGSKA (reference sequence). This CDR3 is built from 13 residues. Trimming removed 2 bases at V and 6 bases at J, with 14 bases between. CDR3 amino acids: CSARTGSTREQYF. CDR3 coding DNA: TGCAGTGCTAGAACCGGGTCCACACGCGAGCAGTACTTC.

V gene TRBV5-1 combines with J gene TRBJ2-1, with 11 nucleotides matching TRBD2. The V gene's germline CDR1 is SGHRS and CDR2 YFSETQ. V was clipped by 3 bases and J by 8 bases; unmatched bases: 10. CDR3 size: 16 residues. The CDR3 DNA is TGCGCCAGCAGCTCCTCAGGACTAGCGGGCGGCTATGAGCAGTTCTTC. Translating gives CASSSSGLAGGYEQFF.

This clonotype showed up just a few times. This chain links TRBV6-5 with TRBJ1-6; weak D call: TRBD1 (5 bases). V was clipped by 2 bases and J by 10 bases, with 15 bases between them. There are 15 residues in the CDR3. The germline gives CDR1 MNHEY, CDR2 SVGAGI. CDR3 coding DNA: TGTGCCAGCAGTTACGGGGGGGACGTAGGGTCACCCCTCCACTTT. Residues: CASSYGGDVGSPLHF.

This clonotype has at least ten counts. The chain joins TRBV6-5 to TRBJ1-5; D might be TRBD1 (5 bases). Germline CDR1 is MNHEY and CDR2 is SVGAGI. Between the trimmed V and J ends, which lost 4 bases and 4 bases, there was a span of 14 bases. The CDR3 has 15 residues. The CDR3 region has the DNA TGTGCCAGCAGTTCTGGGAACAGGCCGAATCAGCCCCAGCATTTT. Its translation: CASSSGNRPNQPQHF.

The chain has TRBV14 and TRBJ1-1, with D perhaps matching TRBD1 (6 bases). V gave up 0 bases and J gave up 5 bases, with 22 bases separating them. The CDR3 runs to 18 residues. Germline loops: CDR1 SGHDN, CDR2 FVKESK. In DNA form, the CDR3 reads TGTGCCAGCAGCCAAGAAGAGATTAAGGGGGGAATAGGAACTGAAGCTTTCTTT. This translates into CASSQEEIKGGIGTEAFF.

The chain is built from TRBV3-1 and TRBJ1-6; no definite D call. V lost 5 bases and J 14 bases, leaving 13 bases between the germline ends. Germline V gene data show CDR1 as LGHDT and CDR2 as YNNKEL (reference sequence). There are 12 residues in the CDR3. CDR3 region: CASSNLGSALHF. Here the CDR3 DNA reads TGTGCCAGCAGCAACCTGGGGAGCGCCCTCCACTTT.

The rearrangement uses TRBV10-1 and TRBJ2-1; possible D gene TRBD1, 6 bases. Trimming stripped 5 bases from V and 13 bases from J, with 18 bases between. Germline V gene sequence: CDR1 WNHNN, CDR2 SYGVQD (reference sequence). This CDR3 contains 13 residues. The CDR3 region is CASSRDTMKEQFF. CDR3 nucleotides: TGCGCCAGCAGTAGGGACACTATGAAGGAACAGTTCTTC.